These T cell receptor beta chains were read from a single sample in a study of blood T cell repertoires in COVID-19. TCRdb's table, derived via immunoSEQ multiplex PCR, lists solely in-frame clones and lacks some. The sample has a few hundred thousand clones; 70% to 90% are singletons. The sequenced sample was peripheral blood. All receptors come from a man aged 60 to 75 with acute or convalescent COVID-19. CDR3s leave out the opening cysteine and the closing phenylalanine or tryptophan. Fields, in order: V gene, J gene, CDR3 protein.

V: TRBV5-8; J: TRBJ2-3; CDR3: ASSLDASGSTDTQY
V: TRBV19; J: TRBJ2-7; CDR3: ASSINDRVHEQY
V: TRBV28; J: TRBJ1-4; CDR3: ASSVPGQGLQELF
V: TRBV7-3; J: TRBJ2-1; CDR3: ASSLRGGSIYNEQF
V: TRBV7-8; J: TRBJ2-1; CDR3: ASSPVAGADPRSRGYNEQF
V: TRBV19; J: TRBJ2-1; CDR3: ASSIEGSGLAGGYEQF
V: TRBV25-1; J: TRBJ1-1; CDR3: ASSGRGLTNTEAF
V: TRBV7-2; J: TRBJ2-7; CDR3: ASSPVRAGGEQY
V: TRBV5-5; J: TRBJ1-5; CDR3: ASSLWAENQPQH
V: TRBV25-1; J: TRBJ1-3; CDR3: ASSRGSGNTIY
V: TRBV6-5; J: TRBJ1-2; CDR3: ASSYSEGVRGYT
V: TRBV7-2; J: TRBJ2-7; CDR3: ASSPEGGREQY
V: TRBV30; J: TRBJ1-2; CDR3: AWSPPGRSYGYT
V: TRBV11-3; J: TRBJ2-2; CDR3: ASSLGGQGYTGELF
V: TRBV5-4; J: TRBJ2-5; CDR3: ASRLGLAGGQETQY
V: TRBV3-1/TRBV3-2; J: TRBJ2-1; CDR3: ASSRLAGLSYNEQF
V: TRBV7-9; J: TRBJ2-6; CDR3: ASSTGSGANVLT
V: TRBV28; J: TRBJ1-1; CDR3: ASRTGQAEAF
V: TRBV6-5; J: TRBJ2-6; CDR3: ASRSSGANVLT
V: TRBV11-3; J: TRBJ2-3; CDR3: ASSSDQFGGDTQY
V: TRBV5-1; J: TRBJ1-3; CDR3: ASSLDPDSSGNTIY